These T cell receptor beta chains were read from a single sample in a study of metastatic and nonmetastatic thyroid tumors. With MiXCR, TCRdb called clones anew from the PCR reads. The table includes about 85,000 clones, around 7.8% detected once. What was sequenced was blood. The receptors were sampled from a female donor with papillary thyroid cancer or a benign thyroid nodule (not recorded which). Some clones in this sample may be carry-over from other donors' samples. CDR3s include the opening cysteine and the closing phenylalanine or tryptophan. D genes are given only for firm matches. Clone size appears in some rows only: once, few, many, or a class for an expanded clone.

.,TRBJ2-7,.,TRBV12-3/TRBV12-4,CASSQDSGEQYF,TGTGCCAGCAGTCAAGACTCCGGCGAGCAGTACTTC
.,TRBJ1-2,many,TRBV10-3,CAISESAGKIYGYTF,TGTGCCATCAGTGAGTCTGCAGGAAAGATCTATGGCTACACCTTC
.,TRBJ1-4,many,TRBV12-3/TRBV12-4,CASSPQSTNEKLFF,TGTGCCAGCAGTCCACAGTCAACTAATGAAAAACTGTTTTTT
.,TRBJ1-2,.,TRBV29-1,CSVAHSANYGYTF,TGCAGCGTCGCCCACTCCGCTAACTATGGCTACACCTTC
.,TRBJ1-6,many,TRBV5-1,CASSLEVNRYNSPLHF,TGCGCCAGCAGCTTGGAGGTTAACAGATATAATTCACCCCTCCACTTT
TRBD1,TRBJ1-2,.,TRBV6-1,CASSTLGQGYYGYTF,TGTGCCAGCAGTACGCTAGGACAGGGCTACTATGGCTACACCTTC
TRBD2,TRBJ2-1,many,TRBV5-5,CASSGFSGGANEQFF,TGTGCCAGCAGCGGCTTTAGCGGGGGGGCGAATGAGCAGTTCTTC
.,TRBJ2-2,many,TRBV24-1,CATTSGGNTGELFF,TGTGCCACCACCTCTGGGGGGAACACCGGGGAGCTGTTTTTT
.,TRBJ1-5,many,TRBV28,CASRDSLEPQHF,TGTGCCAGCAGGGACAGTTTGGAGCCCCAGCATTTT
TRBD1,TRBJ1-2,many,TRBV28,CASSLPGTVVGYTF,TGTGCCAGCAGTTTACCCGGGACAGTCGTGGGTTACACCTTC
.,TRBJ1-2,few,TRBV6-2/TRBV6-3,CASKGTYNYGYTF,TGTGCCAGCAAAGGCACATACAACTATGGCTACACCTTC
.,TRBJ2-5,many,TRBV10-3,CAISDLVETQYF,TGTGCCATCAGTGACCTCGTGGAGACCCAGTACTTC
.,TRBJ2-5,many,TRBV20-1,CSARALGHAQETQYF,TGCAGTGCTAGAGCCCTCGGACACGCCCAAGAGACCCAGTACTTC
.,TRBJ1-3,many,TRBV6-6,CASSYDRHRNTIYF,TGTGCCAGCAGTTACGATAGGCACAGGAACACCATATATTTT
.,TRBJ1-1,many,TRBV12-3/TRBV12-4,CASRGWGNTEAFF,TGTGCCAGCAGGGGGTGGGGGAACACTGAAGCTTTCTTT
TRBD1,TRBJ2-7,many,TRBV19,CASSIPGTGANEQYF,TGTGCCAGTAGTATACCCGGGACAGGTGCTAACGAGCAGTACTTC
TRBD2,TRBJ2-1,many,TRBV20-1,CSADSGGARDEQFF,TGCAGTGCTGATAGCGGGGGGGCCAGGGATGAGCAGTTCTTC
TRBD1,TRBJ1-2,many,TRBV19,CASSEDRGLIPTYGYTF,TGTGCCAGTAGTGAGGACAGGGGGCTTATTCCTACCTATGGCTACACCTTC
.,TRBJ2-7,many,TRBV20-1,CSAPPRGSSYEQYF,TGCAGTGCTCCGCCGCGGGGCAGCTCCTACGAGCAGTACTTC
.,TRBJ1-5,many,TRBV20-1,CSAWGPSQPQHF,TGCAGTGCCTGGGGACCCTCTCAGCCCCAGCATTTT
.,TRBJ1-6,.,TRBV6-1,CVSSHPPGLGGSPLHF,TGTGTCAGCAGTCATCCTCCCGGGCTGGGGGGTTCACCCCTCCACTTT
TRBD1,TRBJ1-1,many,TRBV5-1,CASSTRDRGEAFF,TGCGCCAGCAGCACAAGGGACAGGGGTGAAGCTTTCTTT
.,TRBJ1-3,many,TRBV18,CASSMNRDPSGNTIYF,TGTGCCAGCTCAATGAACAGGGACCCCTCTGGAAACACCATATATTTT
.,TRBJ2-7,.,TRBV6-2/TRBV6-3,CASIINYEQYF,TGTGCCAGCATTATAAACTACGAGCAGTACTTC
.,TRBJ2-6,many,TRBV6-1,CASSVQSSGANVLTF,TGTGCCAGCAGTGTACAGTCGAGTGGGGCCAACGTCCTGACTTTC
TRBD2,TRBJ2-3,many,TRBV7-2,CASSFMGRAGASTDTQYF,TGTGCCAGCAGCTTTATGGGGCGGGCGGGAGCAAGCACAGATACGCAGTATTTT
.,TRBJ1-6,few,TRBV30,CAWRGQRSSYNSPLHF,TGTGCCTGGAGAGGACAGCGTAGCTCCTATAATTCACCCCTCCACTTT